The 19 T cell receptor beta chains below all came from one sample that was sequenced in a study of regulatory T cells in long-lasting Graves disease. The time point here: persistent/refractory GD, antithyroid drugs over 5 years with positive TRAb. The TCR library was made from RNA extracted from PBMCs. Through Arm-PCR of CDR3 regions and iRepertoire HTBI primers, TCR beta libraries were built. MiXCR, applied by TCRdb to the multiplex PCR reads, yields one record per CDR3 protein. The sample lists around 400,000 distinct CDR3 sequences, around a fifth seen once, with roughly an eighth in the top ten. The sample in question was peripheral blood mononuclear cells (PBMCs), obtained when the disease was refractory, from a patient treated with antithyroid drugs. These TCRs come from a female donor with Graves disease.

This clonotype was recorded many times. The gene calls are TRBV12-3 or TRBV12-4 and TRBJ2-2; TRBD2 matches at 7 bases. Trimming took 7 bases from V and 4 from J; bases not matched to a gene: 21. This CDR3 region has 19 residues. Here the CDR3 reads CASNHPPEEGGSPTGELFF. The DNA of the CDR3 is TGTGCCAGCAACCACCCCCCCGAGGAGGGCGGGAGTCCCACCGGGGAGCTGTTTTTT.

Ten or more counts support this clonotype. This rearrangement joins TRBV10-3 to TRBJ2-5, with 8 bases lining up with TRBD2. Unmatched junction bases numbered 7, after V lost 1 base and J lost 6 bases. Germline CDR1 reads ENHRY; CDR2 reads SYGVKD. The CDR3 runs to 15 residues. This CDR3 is CAISEFPGGVQTQYF. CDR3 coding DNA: TGTGCCATCAGTGAGTTCCCGGGAGGGGTGCAGACCCAGTACTTC.

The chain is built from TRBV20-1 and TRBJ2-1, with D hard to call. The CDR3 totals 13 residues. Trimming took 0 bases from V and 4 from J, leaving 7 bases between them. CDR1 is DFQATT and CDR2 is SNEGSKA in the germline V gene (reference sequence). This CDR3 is CSAREQLYNEQFF. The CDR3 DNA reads TGCAGTGCTAGAGAACAGTTATACAATGAGCAGTTCTTC.

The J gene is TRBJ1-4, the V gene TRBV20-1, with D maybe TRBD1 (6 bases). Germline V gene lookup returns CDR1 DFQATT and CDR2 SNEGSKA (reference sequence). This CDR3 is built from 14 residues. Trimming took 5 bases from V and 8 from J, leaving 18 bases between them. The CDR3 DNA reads TGCAGTGCTGGAGTAAGGGGGAATATAGAAAAACTGTTTTTT. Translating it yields CSAGVRGNIEKLFF.

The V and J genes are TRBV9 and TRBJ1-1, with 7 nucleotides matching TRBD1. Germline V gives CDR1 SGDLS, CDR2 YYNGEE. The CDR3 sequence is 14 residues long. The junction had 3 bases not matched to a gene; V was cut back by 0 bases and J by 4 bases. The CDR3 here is CASSVDPGGTEAFF. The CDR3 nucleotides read TGTGCCAGCAGCGTAGACCCAGGGGGCACTGAAGCTTTCTTT.

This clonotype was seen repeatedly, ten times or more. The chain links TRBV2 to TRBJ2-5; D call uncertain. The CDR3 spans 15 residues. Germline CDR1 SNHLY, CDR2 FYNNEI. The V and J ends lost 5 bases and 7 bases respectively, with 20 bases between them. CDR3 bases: TGTGCCAGCAGTCTCCGGGCCCCGAGTATAGGGACCCAGTACTTC. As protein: CASSLRAPSIGTQYF.

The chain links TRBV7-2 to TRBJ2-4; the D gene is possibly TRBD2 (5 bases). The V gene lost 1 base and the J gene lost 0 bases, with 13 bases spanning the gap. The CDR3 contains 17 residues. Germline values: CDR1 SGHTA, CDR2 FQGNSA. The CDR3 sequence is CASSLVLVERAKNIQYF. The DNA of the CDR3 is TGTGCCAGCAGCTTAGTACTAGTCGAAAGAGCCAAAAACATTCAGTACTTC.

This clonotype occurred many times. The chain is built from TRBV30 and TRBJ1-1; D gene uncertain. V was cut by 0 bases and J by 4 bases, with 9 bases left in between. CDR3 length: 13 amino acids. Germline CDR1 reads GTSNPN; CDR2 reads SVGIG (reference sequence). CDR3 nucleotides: TGTGCCTGGAGTGTAGGGTTGGGCACTGAAGCTTTCTTT. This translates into CAWSVGLGTEAFF.

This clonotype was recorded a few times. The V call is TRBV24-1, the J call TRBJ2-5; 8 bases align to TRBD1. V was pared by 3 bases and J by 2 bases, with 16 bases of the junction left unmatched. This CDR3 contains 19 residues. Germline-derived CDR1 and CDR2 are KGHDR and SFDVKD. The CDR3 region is CATSDAWGTGRPHQETQYF. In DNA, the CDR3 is TGTGCCACCAGTGATGCCTGGGGGACAGGTCGACCTCATCAAGAGACCCAGTACTTC.

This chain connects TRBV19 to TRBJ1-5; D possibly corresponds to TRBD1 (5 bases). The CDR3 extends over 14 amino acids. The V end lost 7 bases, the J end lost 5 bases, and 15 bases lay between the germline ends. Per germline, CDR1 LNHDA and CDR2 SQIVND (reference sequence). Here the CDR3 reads CASMTGQGDQPQHF. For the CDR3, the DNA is TGTGCCAGTATGACGGGGCAGGGCGATCAGCCCCAGCATTTT.

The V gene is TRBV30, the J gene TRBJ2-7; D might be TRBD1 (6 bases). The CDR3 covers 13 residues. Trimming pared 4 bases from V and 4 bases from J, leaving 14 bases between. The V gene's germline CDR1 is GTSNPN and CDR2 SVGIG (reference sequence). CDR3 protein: CAWTLSTGYEQYF. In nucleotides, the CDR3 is TGTGCCTGGACGCTCTCGACAGGATACGAGCAGTACTTC. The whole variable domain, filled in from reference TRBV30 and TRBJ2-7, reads SQTIHQWPATLVQPVGSPLSLECTVEGTSNPNLYWYRQAAGRGLQLLFYSVGIGQISSEVPQNLSASRPQDRQFILSSKKLLLSDSGFYLCAWTLSTGYEQYFGPGTRLTVT.

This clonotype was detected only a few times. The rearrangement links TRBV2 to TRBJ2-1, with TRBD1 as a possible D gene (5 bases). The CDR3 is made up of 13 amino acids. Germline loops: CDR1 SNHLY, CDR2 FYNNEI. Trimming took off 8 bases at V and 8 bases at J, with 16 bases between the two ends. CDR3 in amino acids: CASLDQLGDEQFF. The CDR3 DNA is TGTGCCAGCCTCGATCAGCTAGGGGATGAGCAGTTCTTC.

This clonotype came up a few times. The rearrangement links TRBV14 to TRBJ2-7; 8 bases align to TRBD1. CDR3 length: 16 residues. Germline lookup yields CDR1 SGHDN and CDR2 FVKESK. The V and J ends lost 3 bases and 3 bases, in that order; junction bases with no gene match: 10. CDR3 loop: CASSHATGGRGYEQYF. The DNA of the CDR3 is TGTGCCAGCAGCCATGCCACAGGGGGAAGAGGCTACGAGCAGTACTTC.

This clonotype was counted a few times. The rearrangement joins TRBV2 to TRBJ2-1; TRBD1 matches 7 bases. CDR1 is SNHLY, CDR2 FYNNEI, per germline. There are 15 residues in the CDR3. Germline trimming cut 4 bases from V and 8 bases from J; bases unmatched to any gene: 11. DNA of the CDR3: TGTGCCAGCAGTGCCTCGAGACAGGGTCCCGATGAGCAGTTCTTC. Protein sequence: CASSASRQGPDEQFF.

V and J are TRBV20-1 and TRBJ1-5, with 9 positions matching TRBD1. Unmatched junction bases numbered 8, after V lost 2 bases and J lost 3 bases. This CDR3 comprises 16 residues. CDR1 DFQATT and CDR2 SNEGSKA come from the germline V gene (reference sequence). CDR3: CSARLPGQGINQPQHF. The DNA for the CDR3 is TGCAGTGCTAGATTGCCGGGACAGGGTATCAATCAGCCCCAGCATTTT.

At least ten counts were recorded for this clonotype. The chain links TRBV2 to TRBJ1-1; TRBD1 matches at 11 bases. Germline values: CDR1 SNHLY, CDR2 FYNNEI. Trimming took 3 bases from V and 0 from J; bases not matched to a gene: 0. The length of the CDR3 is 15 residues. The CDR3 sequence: CASSEGQGVNTEAFF. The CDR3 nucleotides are TGTGCCAGCAGTGAGGGACAGGGGGTGAACACTGAAGCTTTCTTT.

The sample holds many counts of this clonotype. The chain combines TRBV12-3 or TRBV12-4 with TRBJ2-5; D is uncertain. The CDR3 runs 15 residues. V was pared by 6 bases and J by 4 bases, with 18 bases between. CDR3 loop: CASSPRVANGETQYF. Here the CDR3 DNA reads TGTGCCAGCAGCCCCCGGGTGGCGAATGGAGAGACCCAGTACTTC.

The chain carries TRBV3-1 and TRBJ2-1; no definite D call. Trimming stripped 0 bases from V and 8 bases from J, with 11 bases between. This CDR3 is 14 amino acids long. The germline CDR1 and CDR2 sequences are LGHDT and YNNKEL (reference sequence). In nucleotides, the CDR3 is TGTGCCAGCAGCCAAGATCTAGAACTGGATGAGCAGTTCTTC. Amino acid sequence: CASSQDLELDEQFF.

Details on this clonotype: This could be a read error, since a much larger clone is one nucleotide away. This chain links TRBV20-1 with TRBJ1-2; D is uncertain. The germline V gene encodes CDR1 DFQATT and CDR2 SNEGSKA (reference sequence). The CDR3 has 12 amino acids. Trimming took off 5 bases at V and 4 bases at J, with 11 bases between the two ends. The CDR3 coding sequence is TGCAGTGCTGGAGTGACTAGCTATGGCTACACCTTC. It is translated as CSAGVTSYGYTF.